The rows below give T cell receptor beta chains drawn from one sample of a study of shared clonotypes between healthy human individuals. Data came from immunoSEQ multiplex PCR; TCRdb stores just in-frame clones and leaves some out. The sample lists 1.5 million to 2.5 million clones; approximately 94% were seen once. Sequencing input: naive CD8+ T cells sorted from blood. The receptors were gathered from a man in his late teens or twenties in good health. The CDR3 runs from the conserved cysteine through the conserved F or W. The D gene is left open where the match is weak. Expanded clones are given a class, and other clones once, few, many or no size at all.

v_call	clone_size	d_call	j_call	cdr3_aa	cdr3_nt
TRBV28	-	TRBD2	TRBJ2-1	CASRTSGVDEQFF	TGTGCCAGCCGGACTAGCGGGGTGGATGAGCAGTTCTTC
TRBV15	-	TRBD2	TRBJ2-1	CATGLAEGSEQFF	TGTGCCACCGGACTAGCGGAGGGTAGTGAGCAGTTCTTC
TRBV6-5	-	-	TRBJ2-7	CASSPLDNSYEQYF	TGTGCCAGCAGTCCCCTTGACAACTCCTACGAGCAGTACTTC
TRBV27	once	-	TRBJ1-4	CASSLWGDATNEKLFF	TGTGCCAGCAGTTTATGGGGGGATGCAACTAATGAAAAACTGTTTTTT
TRBV19	few	-	TRBJ1-6	CASSSGISPLHF	TGTGCCAGTAGTAGTGGGATTTCACCCCTCCACTTT
TRBV4-3	-	-	TRBJ2-3	CASSQDSEGPRTDTQYF	TGCGCCAGCAGTCAAGATTCCGAGGGCCCAAGGACAGATACGCAGTATTTT
TRBV2	-	-	TRBJ1-1	CASSEADSRLNTEAFF	TGTGCCAGCAGTGAAGCGGACAGCCGTCTGAACACTGAAGCTTTCTTT
TRBV4-3	-	-	TRBJ1-1	CASSQDQTGPAFF	TGCGCCAGCAGCCAAGATCAAACAGGACCAGCTTTCTTT
TRBV6-5	-	-	TRBJ2-1	CASSYSDSSYNEQFF	TGTGCCAGCAGTTACTCAGACAGCTCCTACAATGAGCAGTTCTTC
TRBV27	-	-	TRBJ2-7	CASSSGFEQYF	TGTGCCAGCAGCTCAGGGTTTGAGCAGTACTTC
TRBV6-1	-	TRBD2	TRBJ2-1	CASSKLAGYNEQFF	TGTGCCAGCAGTAAACTAGCGGGGTACAATGAGCAGTTCTTC
TRBV11-2	-	TRBD2	TRBJ2-7	CASSLEGTSGLGDEQYF	TGTGCCAGCAGCTTAGAGGGGACTAGCGGGCTGGGGGACGAGCAGTACTTC
TRBV28	-	-	TRBJ1-2	CAARGYGYTF	TGTGCAGCGAGAGGGTATGGCTACACCTTC
TRBV4-3	once	-	TRBJ2-7	CASSQERQVYEQYF	TGCGCCAGCAGCCAAGAGCGACAGGTCTACGAGCAGTACTTC
TRBV27	-	-	TRBJ2-7	CASSLTVGGYEQYF	TGTGCCAGCAGTTTGACAGTTGGGGGCTACGAGCAGTACTTC
TRBV7-9	-	TRBD2	TRBJ2-3	CASSRPGTSGDTQYF	TGTGCCAGCAGCCGTCCCGGGACTAGCGGAGATACGCAGTATTTT
TRBV29-1	-	TRBD2	TRBJ2-1	CSAASREWDEQFF	TGCAGCGCAGCGTCGCGGGAGTGGGATGAGCAGTTCTTC
TRBV5-1	-	TRBD1	TRBJ2-7	CASRGQEVYEQYF	TGCGCCAGCAGGGGACAGGAGGTCTACGAGCAGTACTTC
TRBV27	-	-	TRBJ2-2	CASSYSGSGELFF	TGTGCCAGCAGTTATAGCGGTTCGGGGGAGCTGTTTTTT
TRBV5-6	-	TRBD1	TRBJ2-7	CASSPGRIGDSSYEQYF	TGTGCCAGCAGCCCCGGCCGAATTGGGGACAGCTCCTACGAGCAGTACTTC
TRBV30	once	-	TRBJ1-2	CAWSVGGGNGYTF	TGTGCCTGGAGTGTAGGAGGGGGTAATGGCTACACCTTC
TRBV9	-	-	TRBJ2-7	CASSPQDYYEQYF	TGTGCCAGCAGCCCTCAGGATTACTACGAGCAGTACTTC
TRBV29-1	-	-	TRBJ2-2	CSVVWGDTGELFF	TGCAGCGTTGTGTGGGGAGACACCGGGGAGCTGTTTTTT
TRBV6-5	-	TRBD1	TRBJ1-1	CASSPGGEDTEAFF	TGTGCCAGCAGTCCAGGGGGCGAGGACACTGAAGCTTTCTTT
TRBV7-9	-	-	TRBJ1-1	CASSLEYLQGPNTEAFF	TGTGCCAGCAGCTTAGAATACCTACAGGGTCCGAACACTGAAGCTTTCTTT
TRBV14	-	-	TRBJ2-5	CASSHLGGPETQYF	TGTGCCAGCAGCCACCTGGGAGGACCGGAGACCCAGTACTTC
TRBV27	-	-	TRBJ2-6	CASSSILGNSGANVLTF	TGTGCCAGCAGTTCGATACTCGGGAACTCTGGGGCCAACGTCCTGACTTTC
TRBV14	-	-	TRBJ1-2	CASSQETDYYGYTF	TGTGCCAGCAGCCAAGAGACAGATTACTATGGCTACACCTTC
TRBV5-1	-	-	TRBJ2-7	CASSLDAGLNEQYF	TGCGCCAGCAGCTTGGACGCAGGGCTCAACGAGCAGTACTTC
TRBV6-1	-	-	TRBJ1-1	CASGQVLNTEAFF	TGTGCCAGTGGTCAGGTACTGAACACTGAAGCTTTCTTT
TRBV7-6	-	-	TRBJ1-2	CASSLTPKTENYGYTF	TGTGCCAGCAGCCTAACCCCGAAAACAGAAAACTATGGCTACACCTTC
TRBV2	-	-	TRBJ2-3	CASTGTSDTQYF	TGTGCCAGCACCGGGACTTCAGATACGCAGTATTTT
TRBV10-3	-	TRBD1	TRBJ2-7	CAISDPGTGVEQYF	TGTGCCATCAGTGACCCCGGGACAGGGGTCGAGCAGTACTTC
TRBV4-1	-	-	TRBJ1-4	CASSQLVHGATNEKLFF	TGCGCCAGCAGCCAATTGGTTCATGGTGCAACTAATGAAAAACTGTTTTTT
TRBV28	once	-	TRBJ2-7	CASRAGQNYEQYF	TGTGCCAGCAGAGCCGGACAGAACTACGAGCAGTACTTC
TRBV6-1	once	TRBD1	TRBJ2-7	CASSERPGQGAYEQYF	TGTGCCAGCAGTGAACGTCCGGGACAGGGCGCCTACGAGCAGTACTTC
TRBV9	-	TRBD2	TRBJ2-3	CASSGIAGGPLDTQYF	TGTGCCAGCAGCGGGATAGCGGGAGGGCCGTTAGATACGCAGTATTTT
TRBV19	-	TRBD1	TRBJ2-7	CASGRDRESEQYF	TGTGCCAGTGGGCGGGACAGGGAGAGCGAGCAGTACTTC
TRBV2	-	-	TRBJ1-5	CASSEGADSNQPQHF	TGTGCCAGCAGTGAAGGAGCGGACAGCAATCAGCCCCAGCATTTT
TRBV2	-	-	TRBJ1-4	CASSAGNNEKLFF	TGTGCCAGCAGTGCTGGGAATAATGAAAAACTGTTTTTT
TRBV10-3	-	-	TRBJ2-5	CAISERMRETQYF	TGTGCCATCAGTGAGAGGATGCGGGAGACCCAGTACTTC
TRBV27	-	-	TRBJ1-1	CASSLGSGMNTEAFF	TGTGCCAGCAGTTTAGGGTCAGGGATGAACACTGAAGCTTTCTTT
TRBV30	-	-	TRBJ2-7	CAWSVGHEQYF	TGTGCCTGGAGTGTAGGTCACGAGCAGTACTTC
TRBV7-8	-	-	TRBJ2-3	CASSLDGYTDTQYF	TGTGCCAGCAGCTTAGACGGATACACAGATACGCAGTATTTT
TRBV19	-	-	TRBJ1-1	CASSLGGVTEAFF	TGTGCCAGTAGTCTCGGTGGGGTCACTGAAGCTTTCTTT
TRBV29-1	-	-	TRBJ2-3	CSVVPFLDHTDTQYF	TGCAGCGTCGTACCCTTCCTAGACCACACAGATACGCAGTATTTT
TRBV19	-	TRBD2	TRBJ2-1	CASSIRASGAYNEQFF	TGTGCCAGTAGTATCCGGGCTAGCGGGGCCTACAATGAGCAGTTCTTC
TRBV1	once	-	TRBJ2-3	CTSSQDLTTDTQYF	TGCACCAGCAGCCAAGATCTAACGACAGATACGCAGTATTTT
TRBV19	once	TRBD2	TRBJ2-5	CASSIGLAGQETQYF	TGTGCCAGTAGTATAGGGCTAGCGGGGCAAGAGACCCAGTACTTC
TRBV5-6	-	-	TRBJ2-2	CASSFTTATGELFF	TGTGCCAGCAGCTTCACGACTGCCACCGGGGAGCTGTTTTTT
TRBV5-6	-	-	TRBJ2-3	CASSDGADTQYF	TGTGCCAGCAGCGACGGGGCAGATACGCAGTATTTT
TRBV5-8	-	TRBD2	TRBJ2-1	CASSLEAGGIGNEQFF	TGTGCCAGCAGCTTGGAAGCGGGAGGTATAGGGAATGAGCAGTTCTTC